Following are 12 T cell receptor beta chains from one sample sequenced in a study of T cells in Graves' hyperthyroidism and ophthalmopathy. What was amplified from RNA transcripts were TCR beta CDR3 regions. TCR CDR3 underwent first-round RT-PCR with the HTBI primer set. TCRdb fed the multiplex PCR reads into MiXCR, producing one record per CDR3 protein. In the table there are roughly 640,000 distinct CDR3 sequences, roughly 15% of which are singletons. Input material: blood. The receptors originated from a woman aged 40 to 50 with Graves' ophthalmopathy.

This clonotype appeared many times. The rearrangement joins TRBV7-9 to TRBJ1-2; perhaps TRBD1 as D (6 bases). The V and J ends lost 1 base and 4 bases respectively, with 10 bases between them. Germline loops: CDR1 SEHNR, CDR2 FQNEAQ (reference sequence). The CDR3 length is 14 residues. CDR3 nucleotides: TGTGCCAGCAGCTTAGACGGACAGATCTATGGCTACACCTTC. This encodes CASSLDGQIYGYTF.

This clonotype occurred many times. The chain carries TRBV10-3 and TRBJ2-5; TRBD1 aligns across 9 bases. V lost 6 bases to trimming and J lost 2 bases; unmatched junction nucleotides: 4. The CDR3 runs 14 residues. The germline CDR1 and CDR2 sequences are ENHRY and SYGVKD. The CDR3, as DNA: TGTGCCATCAGCCAGGGGACAGGGCAAGAGACCCAGTACTTC. This encodes CAISQGTGQETQYF.

This clonotype has only one observation. The chain has TRBV5-1 and TRBJ2-7; 8 bases map to TRBD1. The V gene end was trimmed by 0 bases and the J gene end by 5 bases; junction bases not matched to a gene: 4. This CDR3 contains 14 residues. Germline-derived CDR1 and CDR2 are SGHRS and YFSETQ. The DNA for the CDR3 is TGCGCCAGCAGCTTGGAGCAGGGGGCTGACGAGCAGTACTTC. Its protein product is CASSLEQGADEQYF.

In this sample, this clonotype turned up many times. The V call is TRBV27, the J call TRBJ1-1, with unresolved D. The CDR3 extends over 17 amino acids. Germline V gene sequence: CDR1 MNHEY, CDR2 SMNVEV (reference sequence). The V and J ends lost 2 bases and 1 base respectively, with 17 bases between them. CDR3 nucleotides: TGTGCCAGCAGTTTAACGATGGCAGGTTATCGGAACACTGAAGCTTTCTTT. Translated, it gives CASSLTMAGYRNTEAFF.

This clonotype has a count of ten or more. The chain has TRBV30 and TRBJ2-1; 11 bases match TRBD2. V trimming: 1 base; J trimming: 4 bases; junction bases outside the gene matches: 0. Per the germline V gene, CDR1 is GTSNPN and CDR2 is SVGIG (reference sequence). This CDR3 is built from 14 residues. CDR3 protein: CAWSGLAGYNEQFF. The CDR3 bases are TGTGCCTGGAGTGGACTAGCGGGGTACAATGAGCAGTTCTTC.

The rearrangement joins TRBV19 to TRBJ1-4; tentatively, D is TRBD1 (5 bases). The CDR3 is 16 amino acids. Germline CDR1 is LNHDA and CDR2 is SQIVND (reference sequence). V was shortened by 4 bases and J by 0 bases, with 12 bases between the two germline ends. The CDR3 region has the DNA TGTGCCAGTAGTAGGGGGACGGGTGCAACTAATGAAAAACTGTTTTTT. It specifies CASSRGTGATNEKLFF.

Here the CDR3 DNA reads TGTGCCAGCAGTGCCCGGCAGGGGGGCACTGAAGCTTTCTTT. Translated, it gives CASSARQGGTEAFF. This sequence joins TRBV12-3 or TRBV12-4 and TRBJ1-1; 7 bases match TRBD1. The CDR3 covers 14 residues. With 5 bases clipped from V and 4 bases from J, the junction kept 7 bases outside the gene matches.

This clonotype was found a few times. The V gene is TRBV20-1, the J gene TRBJ1-5; no clear D. Germline values: CDR1 DFQATT, CDR2 SNEGSKA (reference sequence). The germline V and J ends were trimmed by 3 bases and 7 bases, with 7 bases remaining between them. This CDR3 is 11 amino acids long. The CDR3 spells CSASSGQPQHF. The DNA for the CDR3 is TGCAGTGCTAGTTCTGGACAGCCCCAGCATTTT.

The chain couples TRBV29-1 to TRBJ1-6; no clear D gene. Between the trimmed V and J ends, which lost 6 bases and 0 bases, there was a span of 12 bases. The CDR3 spans 15 residues. Germline assignment: CDR1 SQVTM and CDR2 ANQGSEA. In nucleotides, the CDR3 is TGCAGCGTCCTTGAAACTGCCTCCTATAATTCACCCCTCCACTTT. The encoded protein is CSVLETASYNSPLHF.

The table lists this clonotype with a few counts. This chain links TRBV3-1 with TRBJ2-1; TRBD1 is a possible D gene (6 bases). Germline CDR1 is LGHDT and CDR2 is YNNKEL (reference sequence). The V end was cut by 6 bases, the J end by 5 bases, with 17 bases between. CDR3 length: 15 residues. CDR3: CASSSGRGGHNEQFF. CDR3 nucleotides: TGTGCCAGCAGTTCCGGTCGAGGGGGTCACAATGAGCAGTTCTTC.

The chain is built from TRBV30 and TRBJ1-1, with 7 bases matching TRBD1. The CDR3 covers 14 residues. CDR1 and CDR2 from the germline V gene are GTSNPN and SVGIG (reference sequence). Trimming at V came to 2 bases and at J to 0 bases, leaving 3 bases not matched to a gene. The CDR3, as DNA: TGTGCCTGGAGTCAGGGGGTTGTGAACACTGAAGCTTTCTTT. Protein: CAWSQGVVNTEAFF.

This clonotype was seen more than once but under ten times. The chain combines TRBV20-1 with TRBJ1-2; the D gene is possibly TRBD1 (5 bases). In germline, CDR1 is DFQATT, CDR2 SNEGSKA (reference sequence). The CDR3 runs to 14 residues. With 2 bases removed from V and 1 base from J, the gap between germline ends came to 11 bases. This CDR3 is CSARPGANNYGYTF. CDR3 coding DNA: TGCAGTGCTAGACCCGGGGCGAATAACTATGGCTACACCTTC.